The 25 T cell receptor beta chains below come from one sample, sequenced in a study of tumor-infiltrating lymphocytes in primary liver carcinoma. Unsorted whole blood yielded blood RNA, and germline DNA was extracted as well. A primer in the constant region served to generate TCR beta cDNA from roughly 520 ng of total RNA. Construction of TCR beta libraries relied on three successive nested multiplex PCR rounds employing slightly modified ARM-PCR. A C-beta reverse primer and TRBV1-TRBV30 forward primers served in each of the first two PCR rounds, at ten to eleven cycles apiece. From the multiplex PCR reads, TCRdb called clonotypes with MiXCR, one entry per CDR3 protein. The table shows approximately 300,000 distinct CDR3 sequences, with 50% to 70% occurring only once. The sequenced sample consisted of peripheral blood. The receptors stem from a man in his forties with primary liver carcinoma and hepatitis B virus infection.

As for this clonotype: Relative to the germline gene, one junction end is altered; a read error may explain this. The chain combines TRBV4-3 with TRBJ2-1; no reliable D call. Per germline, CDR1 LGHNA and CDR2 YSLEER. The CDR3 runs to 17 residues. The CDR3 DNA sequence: TGTGTCAGCAGCCAAGAAGGAGCAGGTCACCCCTACAATGAGCAGTTCTTC. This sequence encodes CVSSQEGAGHPYNEQFF.

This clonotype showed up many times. The CDR3 is CSTGWQETQYF. CDR3 DNA: TGCAGCACTGGATGGCAAGAGACCCAGTACTTC. The chain recombines TRBV29-1 with TRBJ2-5; D not certain. V was trimmed by 8 bases and J by 2 bases, leaving 9 bases between them. This CDR3 comprises 11 residues. CDR1 is SQVTM, CDR2 ANQGSEA, per germline.

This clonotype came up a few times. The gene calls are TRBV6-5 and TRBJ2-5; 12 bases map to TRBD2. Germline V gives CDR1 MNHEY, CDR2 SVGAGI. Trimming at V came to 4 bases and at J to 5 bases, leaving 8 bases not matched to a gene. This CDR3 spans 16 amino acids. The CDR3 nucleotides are TGTGCCAGCAGTTCTCTAGCGGGAGGGTCCGGGGAGACCCAGTACTTC. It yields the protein CASSSLAGGSGETQYF.

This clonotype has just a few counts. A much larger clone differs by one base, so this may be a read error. CDR3 sequence: CASTPGGGSLGSEELFF. The CDR3, as DNA: TGTGCCAGCACCCCGGGAGGGGGCTCTCTCGGTAGCGAAGAACTGTTTTTT. The genes are TRBV12-3 or TRBV12-4 and TRBJ1-4; 7 positions agree with TRBD1. This CDR3 region has 17 residues. Trimming cost V 7 bases and J 12 bases; bases outside gene matches: 23.

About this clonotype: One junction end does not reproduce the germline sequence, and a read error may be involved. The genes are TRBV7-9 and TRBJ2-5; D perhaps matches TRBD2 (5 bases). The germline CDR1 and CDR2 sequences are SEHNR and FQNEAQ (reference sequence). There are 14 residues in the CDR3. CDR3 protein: CAISPIPGQETQYF. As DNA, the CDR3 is TGTGCCATCAGCCCCATACCGGGACAAGAGACCCAGTACTTC.

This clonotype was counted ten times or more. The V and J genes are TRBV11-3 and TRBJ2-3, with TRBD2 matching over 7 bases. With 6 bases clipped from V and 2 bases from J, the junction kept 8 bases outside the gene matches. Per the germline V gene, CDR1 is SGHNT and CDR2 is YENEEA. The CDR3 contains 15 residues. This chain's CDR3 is CASSREALPTDTQYF. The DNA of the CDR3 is TGTGCCAGCAGTCGGGAGGCCCTACCCACAGATACGCAGTATTTT. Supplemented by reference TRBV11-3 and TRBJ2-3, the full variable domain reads EAGVVQSPRYKIIEKKQPVAFWCNPISGHNTLYWYLQNLGQGPELLIRYENEEAVDDSQLPKDRFSAERLKGVDSTLKIQPAELGDSAVYLCASSREALPTDTQYFGPGTRLTVL.

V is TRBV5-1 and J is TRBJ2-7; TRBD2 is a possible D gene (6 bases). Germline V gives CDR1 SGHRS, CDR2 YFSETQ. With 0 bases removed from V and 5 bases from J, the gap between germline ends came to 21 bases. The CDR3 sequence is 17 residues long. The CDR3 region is CASSLELAGPPPNEQYF. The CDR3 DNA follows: TGCGCCAGCAGCTTGGAATTGGCGGGACCACCCCCCAACGAGCAGTACTTC.

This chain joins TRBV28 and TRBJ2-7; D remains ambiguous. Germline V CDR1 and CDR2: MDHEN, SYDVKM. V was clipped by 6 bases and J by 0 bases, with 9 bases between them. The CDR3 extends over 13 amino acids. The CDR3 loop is CASSPGRSYEQYF. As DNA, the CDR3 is TGTGCCAGCAGCCCGGGTCGCTCCTACGAGCAGTACTTC.

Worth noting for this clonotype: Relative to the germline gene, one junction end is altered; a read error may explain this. CDR3 region: CASSLDQSRTVHGCTF. The CDR3 bases are TGTGCCAGCAGCTTAGATCAGAGCAGAACGGTTCATGGCTGCACCTTC. The chain carries TRBV11-2 and TRBJ1-2, with unresolved D. Germline V gives CDR1 SGHAT, CDR2 FQNNGV. CDR3 length: 16 residues. Filled out from reference TRBV11-2 and TRBJ1-2, the complete variable domain reads EAGVAQSPRYKIIEKRQSVAFWCNPISGHATLYWYQQILGQGPKLLIQFQNNGVVDDSQLPKDRFSAERLKGVDSTLKIQPAKLEDSAVYLCASSLDQSRTVHGCTFGSGTRLTVV.

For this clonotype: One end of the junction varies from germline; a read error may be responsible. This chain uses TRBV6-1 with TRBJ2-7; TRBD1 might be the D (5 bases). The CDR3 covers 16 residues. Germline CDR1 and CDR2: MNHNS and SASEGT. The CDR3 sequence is CACSERGSGDSYEQYF. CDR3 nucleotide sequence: TGTGCCTGCAGTGAAAGGGGAAGTGGGGACTCCTACGAGCAGTACTTC.

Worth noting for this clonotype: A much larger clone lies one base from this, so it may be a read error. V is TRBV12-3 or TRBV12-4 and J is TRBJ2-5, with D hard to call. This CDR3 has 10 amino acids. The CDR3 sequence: CASNLTALSF. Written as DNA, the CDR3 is TGTGCCAGCAATTTGACGGCCCTGTCCTTC.

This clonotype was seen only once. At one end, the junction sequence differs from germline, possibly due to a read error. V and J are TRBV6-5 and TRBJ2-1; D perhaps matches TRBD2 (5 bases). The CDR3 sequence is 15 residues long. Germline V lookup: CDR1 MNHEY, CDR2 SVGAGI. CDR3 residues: CASSYTVDSPGEQFF. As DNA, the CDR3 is TGCGCCAGCAGTTACACCGTGGACTCACCGGGTGAGCAGTTCTTC.

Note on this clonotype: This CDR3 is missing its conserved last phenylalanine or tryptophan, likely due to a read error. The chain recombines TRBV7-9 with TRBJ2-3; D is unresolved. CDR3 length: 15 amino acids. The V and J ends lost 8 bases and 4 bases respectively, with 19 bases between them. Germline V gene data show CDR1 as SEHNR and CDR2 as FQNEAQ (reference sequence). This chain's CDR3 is CASARGIGRADTQYY. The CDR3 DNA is TGTGCCAGCGCTCGTGGAATCGGCCGGGCAGATACGCAGTATTAT.

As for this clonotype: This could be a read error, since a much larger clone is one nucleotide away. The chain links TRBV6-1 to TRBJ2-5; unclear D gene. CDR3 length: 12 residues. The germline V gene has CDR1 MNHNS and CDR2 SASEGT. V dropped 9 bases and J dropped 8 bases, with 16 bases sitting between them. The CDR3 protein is CARSTGPFTQYF. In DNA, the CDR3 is TGTGCCAGGAGTACCGGACCGTTTACCCAGTACTTC.

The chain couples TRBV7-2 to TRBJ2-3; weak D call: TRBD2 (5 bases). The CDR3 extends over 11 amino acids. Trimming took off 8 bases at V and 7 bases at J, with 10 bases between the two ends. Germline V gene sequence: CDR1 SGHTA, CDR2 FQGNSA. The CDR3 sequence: CASGEGYTQYF. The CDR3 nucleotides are TGTGCCAGCGGAGAGGGCTATACGCAGTATTTT.

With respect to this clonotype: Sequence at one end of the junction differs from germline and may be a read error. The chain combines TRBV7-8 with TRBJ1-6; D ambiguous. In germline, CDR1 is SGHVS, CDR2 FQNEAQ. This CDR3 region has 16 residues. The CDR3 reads CASSSPFRSYNSPLLF. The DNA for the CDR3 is TGTGCCAGCAGCTCCCCCTTCCGCTCCTATAATTCACCCCTCCTCTTT.

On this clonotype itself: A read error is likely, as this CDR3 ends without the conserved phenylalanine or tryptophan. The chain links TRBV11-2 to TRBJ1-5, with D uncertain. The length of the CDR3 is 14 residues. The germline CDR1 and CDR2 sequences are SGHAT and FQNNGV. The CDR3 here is CASRSDKSNQPQHL. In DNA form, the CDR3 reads TGTGCCAGCAGATCAGACAAAAGCAATCAACCCCAGCATTTA.

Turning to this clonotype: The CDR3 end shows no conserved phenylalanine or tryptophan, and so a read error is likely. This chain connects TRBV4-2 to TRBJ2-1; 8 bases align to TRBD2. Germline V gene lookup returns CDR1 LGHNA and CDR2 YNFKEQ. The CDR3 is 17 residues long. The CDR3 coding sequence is TGTGCCAGCAGCCAAAATCAACTAGCGGTGTCCTACAATGAACAGTTCCTC. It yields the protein CASSQNQLAVSYNEQFL.

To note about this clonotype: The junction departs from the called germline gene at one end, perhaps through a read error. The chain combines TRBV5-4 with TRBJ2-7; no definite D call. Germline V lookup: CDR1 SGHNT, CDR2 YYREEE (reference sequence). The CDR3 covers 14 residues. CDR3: CASSRDASSYGQYF. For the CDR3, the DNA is TGTGCCAGCAGCAGGGATGCGTCCTCCTACGGGCAGTACTTC.

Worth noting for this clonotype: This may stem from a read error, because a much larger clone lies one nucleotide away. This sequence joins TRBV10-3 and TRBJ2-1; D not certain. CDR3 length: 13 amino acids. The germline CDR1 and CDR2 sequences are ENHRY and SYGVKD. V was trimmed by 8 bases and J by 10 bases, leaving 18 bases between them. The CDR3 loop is CAIGRTGEMEQFF. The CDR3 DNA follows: TGTGCCATCGGTAGGACGGGCGAAATGGAGCAGTTCTTC.

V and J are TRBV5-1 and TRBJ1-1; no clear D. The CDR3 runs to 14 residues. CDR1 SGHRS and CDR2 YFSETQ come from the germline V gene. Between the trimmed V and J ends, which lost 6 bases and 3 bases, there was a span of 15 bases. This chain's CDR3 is CASNRWLEDTEAFF. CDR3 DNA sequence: TGCGCCAGCAATCGGTGGCTTGAGGACACTGAAGCTTTCTTT.

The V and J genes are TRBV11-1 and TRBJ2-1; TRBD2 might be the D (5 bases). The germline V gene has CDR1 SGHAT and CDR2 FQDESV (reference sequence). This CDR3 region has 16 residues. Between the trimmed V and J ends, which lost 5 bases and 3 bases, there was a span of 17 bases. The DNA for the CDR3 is TGTGCCAGCAGCCCAGGCAGTAGCGAGATCTACAATGAGCAGTTCTTC. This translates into CASSPGSSEIYNEQFF.

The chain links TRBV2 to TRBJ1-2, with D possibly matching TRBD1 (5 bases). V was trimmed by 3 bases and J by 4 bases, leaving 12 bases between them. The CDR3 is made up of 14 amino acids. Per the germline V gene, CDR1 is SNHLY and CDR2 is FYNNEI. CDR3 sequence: CASSENRGAYGYTF. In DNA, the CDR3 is TGTGCCAGCAGTGAGAACAGAGGGGCCTATGGCTACACCTTC.

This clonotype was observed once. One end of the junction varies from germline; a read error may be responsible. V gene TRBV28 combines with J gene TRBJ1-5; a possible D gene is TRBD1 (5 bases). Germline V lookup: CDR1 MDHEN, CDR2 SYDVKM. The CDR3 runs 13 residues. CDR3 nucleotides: TGCGCCGGCAGTCAGGGAAATTATCAGCCCCAGCATTTT. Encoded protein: CAGSQGNYQPQHF. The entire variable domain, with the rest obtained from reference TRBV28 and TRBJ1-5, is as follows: DVKVTQSSRYLVKRTGEKVFLECVQDMDHENMFWYRQDPGLGLRLIYFSYDVKMKEKGDIPEGYSVSREKKERFSLILESASTNQTSMYLCAGSQGNYQPQHFGDGTRLSIL.

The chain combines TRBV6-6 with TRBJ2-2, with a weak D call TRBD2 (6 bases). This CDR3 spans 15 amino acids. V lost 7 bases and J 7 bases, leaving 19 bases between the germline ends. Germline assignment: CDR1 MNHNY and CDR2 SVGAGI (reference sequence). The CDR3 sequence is CASTSGGADIGELFF. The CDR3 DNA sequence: TGTGCCAGCACCTCGGGCGGGGCGGACATCGGGGAGCTGTTTTTT.